The 10 T cell receptor beta chains given below trace back to one sample, sequenced in a study of blood T cell repertoires in COVID-19. Method: immunoSEQ multiplex PCR; TCRdb's copy keeps in-frame clones and lacks some. The sample carries under 550,000 clones, around 90% recorded once. What was sequenced was peripheral blood. The receptor source for this set is a man younger than 30 with COVID-19, enrolled during active disease.

The chain combines TRBV5-4 with TRBJ1-4, with D possibly being TRBD1 (5 bases). Trimming removed 0 bases at V and 4 bases at J, with 10 bases between. The CDR3 is 15 residues long. Germline CDR1 reads SGHNT; CDR2 reads YYREEE (reference sequence). The CDR3 is CASSLGGRNNEKLFF. Here the CDR3 DNA reads TGTGCCAGCAGCTTGGGGGGCCGGAATAATGAAAAACTGTTTTTT.

The CDR3 here is CASSWTVQETQYF. The CDR3 coding sequence is TGTGCCAGCAGCTGGACAGTCCAAGAGACCCAGTACTTC. The V call is TRBV7-8, the J call TRBJ2-5, with TRBD1 as a possible D gene (6 bases). V shed 4 bases and J shed 1 base, with 7 bases lying between them. Germline loops: CDR1 SGHVS, CDR2 FQNEAQ. The CDR3 loop spans 13 amino acids.

This chain joins TRBV5-1 and TRBJ2-1, with TRBD2 matching over 7 bases. This CDR3 contains 12 residues. Germline CDR1 reads SGHRS; CDR2 reads YFSETQ. V lost 0 bases to trimming and J lost 10 bases; unmatched junction nucleotides: 1. The CDR3 DNA follows: TGCGCCAGCAGCTTGGATAGCGGGGAGCAGTTCTTC. It specifies CASSLDSGEQFF.

V gene TRBV29-1 combines with J gene TRBJ1-1, with D possibly matching TRBD1 (5 bases). Trimming took off 4 bases at V and 1 base at J, with 13 bases between the two ends. CDR3 length: 14 amino acids. From germline, CDR1 is SQVTM and CDR2 ANQGSEA. In DNA, the CDR3 is TGCAGCGTTGTCCACACAGGAAAGAACACTGAAGCTTTCTTT. It specifies CSVVHTGKNTEAFF. Looking up the rest from reference TRBV29-1 and TRBJ1-1 gives the full variable domain: SAVISQKPSRDICQRGTSLTIQCQVDSQVTMMFWYRQQPGQSLTLIATANQGSEATYESGFVIDKFPISRPNLTFSTLTVSNMSPEDSSIYLCSVVHTGKNTEAFFGQGTRLTVV.

The CDR3, as DNA: TGTGCCACCCTAACAGGGTCTGGAAACACCATATATTTT. Its translation: CATLTGSGNTIYF. The V and J genes are TRBV6-5 and TRBJ1-3; maybe TRBD1 (6 bases). The CDR3 has 13 amino acids. The germline gives CDR1 MNHEY, CDR2 SVGAGI. V dropped 10 bases and J dropped 1 base, with 11 bases sitting between them.

The rearrangement uses TRBV7-3 and TRBJ2-3; D gene ambiguous. Germline V gene data show CDR1 as SGHTA and CDR2 as FQGTGA. Deletions cut 5 bases from V and 7 bases from J, with 10 bases between. The CDR3 is made up of 12 amino acids. CDR3 sequence (DNA): TGTGCCAGCAGCCTATCGGGTTATACGCAGTATTTT. This translates into CASSLSGYTQYF.

This clone was seen only once. V gene TRBV7-9 combines with J gene TRBJ1-2; 8 bases map to TRBD1. Germline trimming cut 4 bases from V and 6 bases from J; bases unmatched to any gene: 7. Germline assignment: CDR1 SEHNR and CDR2 FQNEAQ (reference sequence). The CDR3 spans 14 residues. In nucleotides, the CDR3 is TGTGCCAGCAGCTCGGGACAGGCGGGGGATGGCTACACCTTC. Its translation: CASSSGQAGDGYTF.

The CDR3 here is CATSTRLNIQYF. The CDR3 nucleotides are TGTGCCACCTCTACTAGATTAAACATTCAGTACTTC. The gene calls are TRBV2 and TRBJ2-4, with D perhaps TRBD2 (5 bases). The germline V and J ends were trimmed by 10 bases and 6 bases, with 13 bases remaining between them. The CDR3 extends over 12 amino acids. CDR1 and CDR2 from the germline V gene are SNHLY and FYNNEI.

The chain employs TRBV10-3 and TRBJ1-6; D not certain. Trimming took off 6 bases at V and 8 bases at J, with 14 bases between the two ends. The CDR3 contains 14 residues. The V gene's germline CDR1 is ENHRY and CDR2 SYGVKD. Here the CDR3 DNA reads TGTGCCATCAGCGACCTTTCGGACTATTCACCCCTCCACTTT. It yields the protein CAISDLSDYSPLHF.

The V call is TRBV19, the J call TRBJ1-2; TRBD1 might be the D (6 bases). The CDR3 has 15 residues. Trimming left V 1 base short and J 4 bases short, with 13 bases between. Germline CDR1 reads LNHDA; CDR2 reads SQIVND (reference sequence). The CDR3 nucleotides are TGTGCCAGTAGTATAGGGCGGCAGGGGAGCTATGGCTACACCTTC. Protein sequence: CASSIGRQGSYGYTF.